This TCR beta chain was sequenced in a study of shared clonotypes between healthy human individuals. As defined, naive CD8 cells were CD45RO-negative and positively selected for CCR7, with terminally differentiated effector memory CD45RA+ cells excluded. Sequenced by immunoSEQ multiplex PCR; TCRdb stores in-frame clones only, minus some. This sample carries over 800,000 clones, roughly 92% of them seen once, and the ten largest clones take approximately 25%. The sample taken for sequencing was naive CD8+ T cells sorted from blood. The TCR comes from a man aged 25 to 40 in good health.

CDR3 region: CASSQVGTGIIYEQYF. In nucleotides, the CDR3 is TGTGCCAGCAGCCAAGTAGGGACAGGGATTATCTACGAGCAGTACTTC. The gene calls are TRBV4-2 and TRBJ2-7, with 9 bases fitting TRBD1. The CDR3 is made up of 16 amino acids. Germline assignment: CDR1 LGHNA and CDR2 YNFKEQ. Germline trimming cut 1 base from V and 3 bases from J; bases unmatched to any gene: 7.